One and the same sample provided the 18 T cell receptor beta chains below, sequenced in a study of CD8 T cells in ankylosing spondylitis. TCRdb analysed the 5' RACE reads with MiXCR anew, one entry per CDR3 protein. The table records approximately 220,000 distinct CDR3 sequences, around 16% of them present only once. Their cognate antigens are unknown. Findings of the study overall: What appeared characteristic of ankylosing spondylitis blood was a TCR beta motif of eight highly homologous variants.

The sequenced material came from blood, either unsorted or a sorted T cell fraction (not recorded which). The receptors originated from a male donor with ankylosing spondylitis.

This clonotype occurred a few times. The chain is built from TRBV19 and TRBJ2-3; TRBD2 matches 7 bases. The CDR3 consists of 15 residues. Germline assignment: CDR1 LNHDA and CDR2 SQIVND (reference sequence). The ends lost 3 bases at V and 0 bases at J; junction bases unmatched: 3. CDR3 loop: CASSITSVSTDTQYF. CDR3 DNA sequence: TGTGCCAGTAGTATTACTAGCGTTAGCACAGATACGCAGTATTTT.

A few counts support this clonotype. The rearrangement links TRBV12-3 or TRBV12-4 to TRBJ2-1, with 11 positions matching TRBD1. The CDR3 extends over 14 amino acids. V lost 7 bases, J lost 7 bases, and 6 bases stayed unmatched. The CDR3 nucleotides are TGTGCCAGCAATGGACAGGGGGCATCGAATGAGCAGTTCTTC. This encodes CASNGQGASNEQFF.

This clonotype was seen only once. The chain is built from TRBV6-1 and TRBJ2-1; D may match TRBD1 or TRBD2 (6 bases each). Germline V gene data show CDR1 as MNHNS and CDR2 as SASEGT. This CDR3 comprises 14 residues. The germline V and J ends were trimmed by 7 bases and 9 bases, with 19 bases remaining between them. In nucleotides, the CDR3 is TGTGCCAGCAATATCGCGGGATTGGACAGTGAGCAGTTCTTC. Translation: CASNIAGLDSEQFF.

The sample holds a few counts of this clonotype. The CDR3 coding sequence is TGTGCCAGCAGTTACATCGCCCCGGGTTTAGGTTCCTACGAGCAGTACTTC. Amino acid sequence: CASSYIAPGLGSYEQYF. This rearrangement joins TRBV6-5 to TRBJ2-7, with no clear D. Germline V gives CDR1 MNHEY, CDR2 SVGAGI. Trimming cost V 2 bases and J 1 base, with 18 bases left between them. The CDR3 loop spans 17 amino acids.

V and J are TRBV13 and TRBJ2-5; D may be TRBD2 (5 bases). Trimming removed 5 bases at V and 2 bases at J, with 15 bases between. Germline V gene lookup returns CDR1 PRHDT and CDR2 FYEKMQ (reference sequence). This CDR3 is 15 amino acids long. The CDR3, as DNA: TGTGCCAGCAGCGCAAGGGAGTTTGGACAAGAGACCCAGTACTTC. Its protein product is CASSAREFGQETQYF.

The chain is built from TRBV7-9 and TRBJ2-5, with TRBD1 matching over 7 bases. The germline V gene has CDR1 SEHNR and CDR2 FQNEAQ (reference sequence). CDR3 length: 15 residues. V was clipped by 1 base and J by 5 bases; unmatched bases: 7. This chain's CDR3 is CASSLVGRGQETQYF. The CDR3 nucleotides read TGTGCCAGCAGCTTAGTAGGAAGGGGGCAGGAGACCCAGTACTTC.

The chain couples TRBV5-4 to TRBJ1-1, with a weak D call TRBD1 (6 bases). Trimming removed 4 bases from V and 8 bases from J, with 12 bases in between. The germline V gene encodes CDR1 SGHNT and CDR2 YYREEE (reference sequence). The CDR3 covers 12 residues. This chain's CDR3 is CASSLGQLEAFF. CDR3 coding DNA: TGTGCCAGCAGCCTTGGACAGCTCGAAGCTTTCTTT. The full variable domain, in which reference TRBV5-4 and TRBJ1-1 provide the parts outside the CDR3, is ETGVTQSPTHLIKTRGQQVTLRCSSQSGHNTVSWYQQALGQGPQFIFQYYREEENGRGNFPPRFSGLQFPNYSSELNVNALELDDSALYLCASSLGQLEAFFGQGTRLTVV.

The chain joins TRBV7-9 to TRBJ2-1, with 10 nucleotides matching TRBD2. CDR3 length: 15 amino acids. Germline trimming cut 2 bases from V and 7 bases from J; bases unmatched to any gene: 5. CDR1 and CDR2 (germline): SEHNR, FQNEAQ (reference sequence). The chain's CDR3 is CASSLILAGDNEQFF. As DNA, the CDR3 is TGTGCCAGCAGCTTAATCCTAGCGGGAGATAATGAGCAGTTCTTC.

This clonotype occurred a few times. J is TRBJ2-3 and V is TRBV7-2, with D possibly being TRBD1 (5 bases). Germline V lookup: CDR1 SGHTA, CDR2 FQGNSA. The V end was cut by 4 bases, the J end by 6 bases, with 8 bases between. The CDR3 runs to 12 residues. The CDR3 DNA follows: TGTGCCAGCAGCTCTCACAGGGATACGCAGTATTTT. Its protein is CASSSHRDTQYF. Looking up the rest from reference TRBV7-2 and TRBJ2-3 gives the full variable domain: GAGVSQSPSNKVTEKGKDVELRCDPISGHTALYWYRQSLGQGLEFLIYFQGNSAPDKSGLPSDRFSAERTGGSVSTLTIQRTQQEDSAVYLCASSSHRDTQYFGPGTRLTVL.

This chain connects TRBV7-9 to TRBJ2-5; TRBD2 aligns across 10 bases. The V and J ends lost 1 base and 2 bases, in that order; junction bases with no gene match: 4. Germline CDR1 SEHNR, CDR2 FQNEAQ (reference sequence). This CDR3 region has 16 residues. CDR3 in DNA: TGTGCCAGCAGCTTAGAGGCTAGCGGGAGTCAAGAGACCCAGTACTTC. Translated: CASSLEASGSQETQYF.

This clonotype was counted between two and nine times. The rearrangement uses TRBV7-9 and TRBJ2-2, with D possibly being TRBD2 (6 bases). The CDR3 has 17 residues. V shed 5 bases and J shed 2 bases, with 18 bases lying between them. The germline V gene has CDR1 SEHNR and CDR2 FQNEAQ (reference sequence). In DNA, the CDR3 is TGTGCCAGCAGCCCCCCTCTGGGGGGTACAAACACCGGGGAGCTGTTTTTT. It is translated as CASSPPLGGTNTGELFF.

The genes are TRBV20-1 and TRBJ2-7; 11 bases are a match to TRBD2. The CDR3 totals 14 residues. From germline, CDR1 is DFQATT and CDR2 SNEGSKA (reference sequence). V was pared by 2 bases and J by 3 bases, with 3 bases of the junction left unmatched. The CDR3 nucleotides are TGCAGTGCTAGATCTCTAGCGGGGGGCTACGAGCAGTACTTC. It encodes CSARSLAGGYEQYF.

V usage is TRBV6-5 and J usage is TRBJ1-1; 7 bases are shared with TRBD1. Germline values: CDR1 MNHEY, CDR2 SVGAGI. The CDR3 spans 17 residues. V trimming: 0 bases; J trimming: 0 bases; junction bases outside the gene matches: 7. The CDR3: CASSYSSETGMNTEAFF. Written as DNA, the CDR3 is TGTGCCAGCAGTTACTCGTCCGAGACAGGGATGAACACTGAAGCTTTCTTT.

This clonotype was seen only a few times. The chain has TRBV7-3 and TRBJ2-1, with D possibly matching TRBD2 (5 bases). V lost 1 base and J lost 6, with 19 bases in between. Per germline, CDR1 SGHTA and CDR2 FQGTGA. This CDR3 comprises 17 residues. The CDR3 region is CASSLMGGSGQSNEQFF. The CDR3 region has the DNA TGTGCCAGCAGCTTAATGGGTGGGAGTGGGCAGAGCAATGAGCAGTTCTTC.

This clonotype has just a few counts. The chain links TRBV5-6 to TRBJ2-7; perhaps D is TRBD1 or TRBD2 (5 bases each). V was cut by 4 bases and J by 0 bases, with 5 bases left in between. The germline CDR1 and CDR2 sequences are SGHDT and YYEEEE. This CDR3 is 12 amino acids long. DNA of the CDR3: TGTGCCAGCAGCGGGACCTCCTACGAGCAGTACTTC. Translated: CASSGTSYEQYF. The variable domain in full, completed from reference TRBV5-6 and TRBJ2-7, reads DAGVTQSPTHLIKTRGQQVTLRCSPKSGHDTVSWYQQALGQGPQFIFQYYEEEERQRGNFPDRFSGHQFPNYSSELNVNALLLGDSALYLCASSGTSYEQYFGPGTRLTVT.

CDR3 nucleotides: TGTGCCAGTAGAGGGGGCACCGGGGAGCTGTTTTTT. Translation gives CASRGGTGELFF. The rearrangement uses TRBV19 and TRBJ2-2; D perhaps matches TRBD1 (6 bases). This CDR3 comprises 12 residues. Trimming cost V 6 bases and J 4 bases, with 6 bases left between them. Per germline, CDR1 LNHDA and CDR2 SQIVND (reference sequence).

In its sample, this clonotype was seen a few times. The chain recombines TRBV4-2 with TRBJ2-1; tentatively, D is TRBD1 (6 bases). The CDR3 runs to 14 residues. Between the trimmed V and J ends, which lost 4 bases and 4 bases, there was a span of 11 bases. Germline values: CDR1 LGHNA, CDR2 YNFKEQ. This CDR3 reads CASSLTGMYNEQFF. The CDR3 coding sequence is TGTGCCAGCAGCCTCACAGGGATGTACAATGAGCAGTTCTTC.

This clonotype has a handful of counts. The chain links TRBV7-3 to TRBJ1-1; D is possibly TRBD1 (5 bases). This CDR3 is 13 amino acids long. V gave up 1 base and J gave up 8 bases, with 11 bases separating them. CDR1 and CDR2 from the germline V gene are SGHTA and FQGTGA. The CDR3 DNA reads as TGTGCCAGCAGCTTAATGGGGGAGGGGGAAGCTTTCTTT. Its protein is CASSLMGEGEAFF.